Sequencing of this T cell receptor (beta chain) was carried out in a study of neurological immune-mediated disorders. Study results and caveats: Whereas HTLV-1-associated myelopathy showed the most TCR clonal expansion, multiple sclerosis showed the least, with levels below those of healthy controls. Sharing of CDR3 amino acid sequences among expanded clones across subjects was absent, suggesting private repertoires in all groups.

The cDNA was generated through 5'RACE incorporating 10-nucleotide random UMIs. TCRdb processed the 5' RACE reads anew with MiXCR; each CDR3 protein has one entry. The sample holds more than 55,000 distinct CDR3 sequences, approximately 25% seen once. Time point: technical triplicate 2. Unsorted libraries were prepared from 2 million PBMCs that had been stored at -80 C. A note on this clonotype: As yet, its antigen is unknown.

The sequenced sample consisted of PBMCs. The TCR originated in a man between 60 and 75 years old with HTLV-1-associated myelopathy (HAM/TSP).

CDR3 residues: CASSYRQGYHPQHF. CDR3 DNA: TGTGCCAGCAGTTACCGGCAGGGTTATCATCCGCAGCATTTT. The chain recombines TRBV6-5 with TRBJ1-5; D might be TRBD1 (5 bases). Trimming cost V 2 bases and J 13 bases, with 18 bases left between them. Germline lookup yields CDR1 MNHEY and CDR2 SVGAGI. CDR3 size: 14 residues.